Listed here is a single T cell receptor beta chain. The data originate from a study of blood T cell repertoires in COVID-19. Study summary: Both acute and convalescent COVID-19 samples were obtained from the United States, Italy and Spain.

Original methodology: Reference gene primers were amplified, and this amplification served to estimate nucleated cell counts. Assay: immunoSEQ multiplex PCR; the TCRdb copy retains only in-frame clones and omits some. V and J calls and clone size are as listed in that table; D and trimming were resolved from the DNA. The table includes about 150,000 clones, roughly four fifths detected once. The germline V gene encodes CDR1 SGHAT and CDR2 FQNNGV. The length of the CDR3 is 15 residues. Trimming at V came to 5 bases and at J to 7 bases, leaving 11 bases not matched to a gene. This rearrangement joins TRBV11-2 to TRBJ1-2; 9 bases map to TRBD1. This TCR derives from a woman at least 80 years old with COVID-19, enrolled during active disease. The sequenced sample was peripheral blood. CDR3 bases: TGTGCCAGCAGCCCAAACCCGGGACAGGGCTCTGGCTACACCTTC. Its protein product is CASSPNPGQGSGYTF.